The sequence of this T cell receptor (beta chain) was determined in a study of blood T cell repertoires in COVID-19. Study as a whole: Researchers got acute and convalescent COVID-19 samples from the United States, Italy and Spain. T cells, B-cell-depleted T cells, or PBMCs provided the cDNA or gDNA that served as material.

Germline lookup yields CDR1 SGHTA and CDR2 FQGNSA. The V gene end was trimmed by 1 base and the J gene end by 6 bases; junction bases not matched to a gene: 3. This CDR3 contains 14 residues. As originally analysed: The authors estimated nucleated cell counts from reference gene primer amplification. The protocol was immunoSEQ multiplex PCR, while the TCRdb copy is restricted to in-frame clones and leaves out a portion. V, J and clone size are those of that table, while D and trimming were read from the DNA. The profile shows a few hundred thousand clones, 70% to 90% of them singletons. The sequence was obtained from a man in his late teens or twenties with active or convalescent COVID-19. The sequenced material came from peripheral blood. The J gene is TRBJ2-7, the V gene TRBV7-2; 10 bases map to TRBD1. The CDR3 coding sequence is TGTGCCAGCAGCTTAGGACAGGGGGCAATCGAGCAGTACTTC. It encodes CASSLGQGAIEQYF.